This TCR beta chain was sequenced during a study of tumor-infiltrating lymphocytes in primary liver carcinoma. Study-wide context: Tumors, staged T1-T3 N0M0, spanned about 4.2 to 11 cm. General study points: Less overlap was seen in tumor-adjacent and tumor-blood pairs than in tumor region pairs.

Out of unsorted whole blood came the blood RNA, and germline DNA was extracted as well. Chronic HBV infection was present in the patients, who were treatment-naive. V shed 2 bases and J shed 0 bases, with 11 bases lying between them. The CDR3 covers 16 residues. Germline CDR1 and CDR2: SGHRS and YFSETQ. This clonotype is labeled as medium-sized. Its antigen is not identified. From about 530 ng total RNA, TCR beta cDNA was generated with a primer in the constant region. Three nested multiplex PCR rounds of slightly modified ARM-PCR generated TCR beta libraries. Forward primers for TRBV1-TRBV30 and a C-beta reverse primer served the first two PCR rounds, at 10 cycles each. Using its own MiXCR run on the multiplex PCR reads, TCRdb lists one record per CDR3 protein. The sample gives fewer than 350,000 distinct CDR3 sequences, 60% to 80% of which show up once; about 9.4% is in the top ten.

The rearrangement joins TRBV5-1 to TRBJ2-2; D might be TRBD1 (5 bases). Sequenced sample: peripheral blood. This TCR derives from a man aged 35-49 years with primary liver carcinoma and hepatitis B virus infection. This chain's CDR3 is CASSLHHRTNTGELFF. The CDR3 coding sequence is TGCGCCAGCAGCTTACATCACAGGACGAACACCGGGGAGCTGTTTTTT.